The rows below give T cell receptor beta chains drawn from one sample of a study of T-cell memory formation after mild COVID-19. Each CDR3 protein gets one entry after TCRdb re-called the 5' RACE reads with MiXCR. Seen here are a few hundred thousand distinct CDR3 sequences, 16% observed once, and the top ten hold approximately 21%. Sequencing input: PBMCs or a T cell subset sorted from them (not recorded which). Receptor source: a man aged 18 to 29 who had mild COVID-19 (a few samples of this study predate the infection). Cell type and time point are not known. Each CDR3 is given with its conserved first and last residue. The order of the fields is D gene, V gene, J gene, clone size, CDR3 protein, CDR3 DNA. D genes are given only for firm matches. Rows give clone size only sometimes, using once, few, many, or a class for an expanded clone.

D gene: TRBD1; V gene: TRBV29-1; J gene: TRBJ1-1; clone size: many; CDR3 protein: CSALDRLRAFF; CDR3 DNA: TGCAGCGCATTGGACAGGCTAAGAGCTTTCTTT
D gene: TRBD2; V gene: TRBV24-1; J gene: TRBJ2-3; clone size: .; CDR3 protein: CATSPSGGPGFDTQYF; CDR3 DNA: TGTGCCACCAGTCCCTCGGGAGGGCCCGGTTTCGATACGCAGTATTTT
D gene: TRBD2; V gene: TRBV20-1; J gene: TRBJ2-4; clone size: once; CDR3 protein: CSARDQRGGDIQYF; CDR3 DNA: TGCAGTGCTAGAGATCAGCGGGGAGGGGACATTCAGTACTTC
D gene: .; V gene: TRBV6-5; J gene: TRBJ1-2; clone size: few; CDR3 protein: CASSYSGIYGYTF; CDR3 DNA: TGTGCCAGCAGTTACTCGGGGATATATGGCTACACCTTC
D gene: .; V gene: TRBV5-4; J gene: TRBJ1-6; clone size: .; CDR3 protein: CASSMRGGTTPLHF; CDR3 DNA: TGTGCCAGCAGCATGAGGGGGGGAACGACGCCCCTCCACTTT
D gene: .; V gene: TRBV6-5; J gene: TRBJ2-3; clone size: .; CDR3 protein: CASSRQDTDTQYF; CDR3 DNA: TGTGCCAGCAGTCGACAGGATACAGATACGCAGTATTTT
D gene: TRBD2; V gene: TRBV2; J gene: TRBJ2-5; clone size: few; CDR3 protein: CASRVGGTAISTQYF; CDR3 DNA: TGTGCCAGCAGGGTCGGGGGGACCGCCATATCCACCCAGTACTTC
D gene: .; V gene: TRBV29-1; J gene: TRBJ2-7; clone size: .; CDR3 protein: CSVEEDSYEQYF; CDR3 DNA: TGCAGCGTTGAAGAGGACAGCTACGAGCAGTACTTC
D gene: TRBD1; V gene: TRBV3-1; J gene: TRBJ2-4; clone size: .; CDR3 protein: CASSPLGQVENIQYF; CDR3 DNA: TGTGCCAGCAGCCCTCTAGGACAGGTAGAAAACATTCAGTACTTC
D gene: .; V gene: TRBV6-5; J gene: TRBJ2-3; clone size: .; CDR3 protein: CASSYVGFGKATDTQYF; CDR3 DNA: TGTGCCAGCAGTTACGTAGGTTTCGGGAAGGCCACAGATACGCAGTATTTT
D gene: .; V gene: TRBV7-2; J gene: TRBJ2-2; clone size: few; CDR3 protein: CATAVRETGELFF; CDR3 DNA: TGTGCCACCGCCGTCAGGGAAACCGGGGAGCTGTTTTTT
D gene: TRBD2; V gene: TRBV4-1; J gene: TRBJ2-6; clone size: few; CDR3 protein: CASSPRGRSSGANVLTF; CDR3 DNA: TGCGCCAGCAGCCCCCGCGGGAGGTCCTCTGGGGCCAACGTCCTGACTTTC
D gene: .; V gene: TRBV6-5; J gene: TRBJ2-1; clone size: few; CDR3 protein: CASSYSGVVGNEQFF; CDR3 DNA: TGTGCCAGCAGTTATTCAGGGGTGGTTGGTAATGAGCAGTTCTTC
D gene: .; V gene: TRBV7-2; J gene: TRBJ2-1; clone size: .; CDR3 protein: CASSLRGVRGQFF; CDR3 DNA: TGTGCCAGCAGCTTACGGGGCGTAAGAGGGCAGTTCTTC
D gene: .; V gene: TRBV4-1; J gene: TRBJ1-5; clone size: few; CDR3 protein: CASSQQDTQPQHF; CDR3 DNA: TGCGCCAGCAGCCAACAGGACACTCAGCCCCAGCATTTT
D gene: .; V gene: TRBV4-1; J gene: TRBJ2-5; clone size: few; CDR3 protein: CASRPHGVVQETQYF; CDR3 DNA: TGCGCCAGCAGGCCCCACGGGGTTGTCCAAGAGACCCAGTACTTC
D gene: TRBD1; V gene: TRBV12-3/TRBV12-4; J gene: TRBJ1-1; clone size: few; CDR3 protein: CASSFDRVNTEAFF; CDR3 DNA: TGTGCCAGCAGTTTTGACAGGGTAAACACTGAAGCTTTCTTT
D gene: .; V gene: TRBV3-1; J gene: TRBJ1-3; clone size: few; CDR3 protein: CASSQDSSSGNTIYF; CDR3 DNA: TGTGCCAGCAGCCAAGACAGCAGCTCTGGAAACACCATATATTTT
D gene: TRBD1; V gene: TRBV7-6; J gene: TRBJ1-5; clone size: .; CDR3 protein: CASSLAAGTGSPHGAQHF; CDR3 DNA: TGTGCCAGCAGCTTAGCCGCCGGGACAGGGTCGCCTCACGGGGCCCAGCATTTT
D gene: .; V gene: TRBV27; J gene: TRBJ2-7; clone size: .; CDR3 protein: CASSYGGNYEQYF; CDR3 DNA: TGTGCCAGCAGTTACGGGGGCAACTACGAGCAGTACTTC
D gene: TRBD1; V gene: TRBV28; J gene: TRBJ1-5; clone size: .; CDR3 protein: CASTRQGNQPQHF; CDR3 DNA: TGTGCCAGCACCCGACAGGGAAATCAGCCCCAGCATTTT
D gene: TRBD1; V gene: TRBV6-5; J gene: TRBJ1-4; clone size: .; CDR3 protein: CASSLTTGPNEKLFF; CDR3 DNA: TGTGCCAGCAGTTTGACGACAGGGCCTAATGAAAAACTGTTTTTT
D gene: .; V gene: TRBV5-1; J gene: TRBJ2-2; clone size: .; CDR3 protein: CASRSEVNTGELFF; CDR3 DNA: TGCGCCAGCAGGAGCGAAGTTAACACCGGGGAGCTGTTTTTT
D gene: .; V gene: TRBV5-1; J gene: TRBJ2-5; clone size: .; CDR3 protein: CASSLVGVTRTQYF; CDR3 DNA: TGCGCCAGCAGCTTGGTGGGGGTGACTCGGACCCAGTACTTC